Following are 7 T cell receptor beta chains from one sample sequenced in a study of human T cells and chemical hapten exposure. As for time point: pre-sensitization, week 0. The treatment is: therapeutic diphenylcyclopropenone sensitization with weekly scalp DPC. TCRdb passed the RACE reads through MiXCR, listing each CDR3 protein once. The sample shows under 300,000 distinct CDR3 sequences, roughly 8% of them seen only once. Sequencing used whole blood, obtained in connection with sensitization to the hapten diphenylcyclopropenone (DPC). Receptors originate from a man aged 18 to 29 with alopecia areata. Some clones in this sample may be carry-over from other donors' samples.

This clonotype was counted ten times or more. The chain has TRBV25-1 and TRBJ1-3; possible D gene TRBD1, 6 bases. Deletions cut 7 bases from V and 1 base from J, with 11 bases between. The CDR3 spans 14 residues. Germline V gene data show CDR1 as MGHDK and CDR2 as SYGVNS. The CDR3 region has the DNA TGTGCCAGCACGGACAGAGTTTCTGGAAACACCATATATTTT. It codes for CASTDRVSGNTIYF.

The chain joins TRBV29-1 to TRBJ2-1; D unresolved. The V end lost 4 bases, the J end lost 0 bases, and 10 bases lay between the germline ends. CDR1 is SQVTM, CDR2 ANQGSEA, per germline. The CDR3 runs to 14 residues. In nucleotides, the CDR3 is TGCAGCGTTGGTGGGTTTAGCTCCTACAATGAGCAGTTCTTC. Translating gives CSVGGFSSYNEQFF.

In its sample, this clonotype was seen many times. The chain has TRBV12-5 and TRBJ1-1, with 7 bases lining up with TRBD1. V was pared by 5 bases and J by 1 base, with 10 bases of the junction left unmatched. CDR1 is LGHNT and CDR2 is FRNRAP in the germline V gene. CDR3 length: 16 amino acids. CDR3 amino acids: CASGPSGGTRNTEAFF. CDR3 DNA: TGTGCTAGTGGTCCCTCAGGGGGAACAAGGAACACTGAAGCTTTCTTT. Using reference TRBV12-5 and TRBJ1-1 for the parts outside the CDR3, the full variable domain is DARVTQTPRHKVTEMGQEVTMRCQPILGHNTVFWYRQTMMQGLELLAYFRNRAPLDDSGMPKDRFSAEMPDATLATLKIQPSEPRDSAVYFCASGPSGGTRNTEAFFGQGTRLTVV.

In this sample, this clonotype turned up a few times. The CDR3 is CASSQRQSDTGELFF. DNA for the CDR3: TGTGCCAGCAGCCAGAGGCAGTCGGACACCGGGGAGCTGTTTTTT. The chain is built from TRBV3-1 and TRBJ2-2; unclear D gene. The CDR3 loop spans 15 amino acids. Germline V CDR1 and CDR2: LGHDT, YNNKEL (reference sequence). V dropped 3 bases and J dropped 3 bases, with 11 bases sitting between them.

This clonotype was counted many times. The chain carries TRBV12-3 or TRBV12-4 and TRBJ1-3, with 8 bases identical to TRBD1. The junction had 2 bases not matched to a gene; V was cut back by 3 bases and J by 4 bases. The CDR3 extends over 14 amino acids. CDR3 DNA: TGTGCCAGCAGTTTTTGGGACAGGGGAAACACCATATATTTT. Amino acids: CASSFWDRGNTIYF.

This clonotype was observed a few times. The chain uses TRBV12-5 and TRBJ2-2; D gene ambiguous. CDR1 and CDR2 from the germline V gene are LGHNT and FRNRAP. The CDR3 loop spans 15 amino acids. The ends were cut back, 3 bases at V and 0 bases at J, with 8 bases in the middle. The CDR3, as DNA: TGTGCTAGTGGTTTCCGCATTACGAACACCGGGGAGCTGTTTTTT. This gives the protein CASGFRITNTGELFF.

This sequence joins TRBV4-3 and TRBJ2-3; 7 bases line up with TRBD1. The CDR3 consists of 17 residues. Per the germline V gene, CDR1 is LGHNA and CDR2 is YSLEER. The ends lost 0 bases at V and 0 bases at J; junction bases unmatched: 6. The CDR3 nucleotides are TGCGCCAGCAGCCAAGAGTGGGACAGAACTAGCACAGATACGCAGTATTTT. It is translated as CASSQEWDRTSTDTQYF.